This TCR beta chain was recorded in a study of T cell responses to AZD1222 COVID-19 vaccine (dated by TCRdb to the early 2020s). The study in broad terms: A total of under 250 trial participants underwent TCR sequencing, of whom roughly 210 had received two doses of AZD1222 and around 26 had received two doses of the MenACWY control vaccine. Enrollment into the trials was organized by age into subgroups of 18-55, 56-69 and 70-plus years, and those subgroups contained roughly 150, 30 and 60 TCR-sequenced participants, respectively. Paper-wide results and their limitations: Most participants were white British and females outnumbered males, and the authors suggested that clonal diversity may have been underestimated. Because no day 14 peak-response samples were available, repertoires were characterized only after the peak T cell response. The whole spike protein was spanned by vaccine-associated CD4 TCRs, and dominant responses were seen in regions 160-218 and 743-854. Conclusions about previously exposed vaccinees are limited, since just a handful of AZD1222 recipients were seropositive for SARS-CoV-2 at baseline. A significant rise in spike-specific TCR breadth and depth was observed after two AZD1222 doses relative to day 0 and relative to MenACWY recipients. In the small 56-69-year group, the increase in depth fell short of significance, most likely because of low power. Reportedly, close to half of the unique spike-specific TCRs recognized epitopes lying outside the regions that are mutated in the B.1.351 and B.1.1.7 variants.

Regarding this clone: Its antigen is currently not known. No much larger clone exists at a distance of one base, and base qualities are not known.

The CDR3 regions of human TCRbeta chains were analyzed by immunosequencing. The authors' pipeline ran thus. Repertoire TCRs were checked for matches against a reference library of SARS-CoV-2-specific TCRs that had been generated using the MIRA antigen-specificity platform. Breadth meant the fraction of unique TCRs that were SARS-CoV-2-associated, whereas depth meant the fraction of total T cells that were SARS-CoV-2-associated. Each spike-specific TCR was assigned to its reactive spike region and to a CD4 or CD8 class using the MIRA data. Log10-transformed breadth and depth values were compared by one-way ANOVA with Sidak's multiple comparisons tests. In its TCRdb copy, this immuneACCESS table keeps in-frame sequences only and misses some clones. Where compared with another copy, unresolved V genes explain less than half of these, and the others have no known cause. D and trimming come from the DNA, and the V and J calls and clone size come from that table. The sample contains around 100,000 clones, roughly nine tenths of them found a single time. The top ten clones comprise 2.5% of the sample.

CDR1 and CDR2, looked up from the germline V gene (reference sequence), are WNHNN and SYGVQD. Trimmed from V: 8 bases; trimmed from J: 0 bases; junction bases lacking a gene match: 5. The cysteine opens and the phenylalanine closes a CDR3 of 15 amino acids. Of all the DNA, just the CDR3 is kept, 45 bases in frame from base 1. The time point tag for this specimen amounts to: about 28 days (+/-7) after the second vaccine dose. Because spike-specific TCR depth and breadth did not differ between the two schedules, AZD1222 recipients who got a second dose at roughly 4 weeks were pooled with those who got a second dose at roughly 12 weeks. Vaccinee samples were obtained from the UK trials COV001 and COV002, which included a single-blind randomized controlled phase 2/3 trial of AZD1222 (ChAdOx1 nCoV-19) in healthy adults. Trial participant PBMC samples were collected at day 0 and day 28 after the second dose for TCRbeta chain sequencing.

This sample comprised peripheral blood, obtained 28 days after the second AZD1222 dose. The sequence came from an adult who received the AZD1222 COVID-19 vaccine. The chain uses TRBV10-1 and TRBJ1-5; TRBD1 matches 9 bases in the middle. The CDR3 in this case is CASLQGAFSNQPQHF. Read as DNA, the sequence is TGCGCCAGCTTACAGGGGGCTTTTAGCAATCAGCCCCAGCATTTT.